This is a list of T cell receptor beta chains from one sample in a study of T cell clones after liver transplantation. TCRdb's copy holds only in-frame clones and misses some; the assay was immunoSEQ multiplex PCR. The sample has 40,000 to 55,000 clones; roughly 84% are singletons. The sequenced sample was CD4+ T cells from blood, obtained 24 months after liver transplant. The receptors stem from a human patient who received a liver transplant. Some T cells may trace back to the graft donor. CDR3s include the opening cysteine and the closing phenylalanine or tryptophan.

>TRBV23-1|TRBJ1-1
CASSQPRDRVDTEAFF
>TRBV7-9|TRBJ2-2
CASRRAQGYTGELFF
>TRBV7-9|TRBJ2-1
CASSSRGRAGTIEQFF
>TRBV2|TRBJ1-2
CASSRDNLYGYTF
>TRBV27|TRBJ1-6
CASSLGFRAGQNSPLHF
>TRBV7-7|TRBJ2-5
CASSPAGATGETQYF
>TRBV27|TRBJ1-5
CASSLSMGGISNQPQHF
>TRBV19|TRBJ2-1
CASGRESSYNEQFF
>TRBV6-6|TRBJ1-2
CASTSPTANYGYTF
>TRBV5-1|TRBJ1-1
CASSFGTTGEGTEAFF
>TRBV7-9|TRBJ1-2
CASSSGTSIYGYTF
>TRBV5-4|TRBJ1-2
CASSLPGGGIDGYTF
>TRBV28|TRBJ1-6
CASGSGALNSPLHF
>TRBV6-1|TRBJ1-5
CASSEDRGNQPQHF
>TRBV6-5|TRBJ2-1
CASSPTSGPYNEQFF
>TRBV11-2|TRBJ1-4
CASSLAVFGTTNEKLFF
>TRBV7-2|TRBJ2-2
CASSSTTGNYITGELFF
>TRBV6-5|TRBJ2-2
CASKREPDGELFF
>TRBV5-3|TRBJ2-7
CATRDSSYEQYF
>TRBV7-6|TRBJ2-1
CASSLARGNEQFF
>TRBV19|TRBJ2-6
CASSIGQGAPGANVLTF
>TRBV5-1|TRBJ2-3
CASTNFRETQYF
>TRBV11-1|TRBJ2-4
CASSPREGRAKNIQYF
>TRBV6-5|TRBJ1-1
CASRKTGGNTEAFF
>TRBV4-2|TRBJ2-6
CASSQEGQRASSGANVLTF
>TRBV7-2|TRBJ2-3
CASPPLPTTDTQYF
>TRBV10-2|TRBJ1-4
CASSQRGSEKLFF